The entry below gives a single TCR beta chain sequence along with its context. Profiling relied on immunoSEQ multiplex PCR, and the TCRdb table lists in-frame clones only, not all of them. Of some 76,000 clones listed, 82% are singletons. V shed 8 bases, J shed 3 bases, and the junction held 5 bases outside the gene matches. This CDR3 region has 14 residues. In germline, CDR1 is SNHLY, CDR2 FYNNEI. These data originate in a study of blood T cell repertoires in COVID-19. The chain has TRBV2 and TRBJ2-5; 11 positions agree with TRBD2. This receptor was identified in a human donor in a cohort sampled during active COVID-19. Sample: peripheral blood. The CDR3 DNA reads as TGTGCCAGCCTCCCGACTAGCGGGGAAGAGACCCAGTACTTC. Protein: CASLPTSGEETQYF.